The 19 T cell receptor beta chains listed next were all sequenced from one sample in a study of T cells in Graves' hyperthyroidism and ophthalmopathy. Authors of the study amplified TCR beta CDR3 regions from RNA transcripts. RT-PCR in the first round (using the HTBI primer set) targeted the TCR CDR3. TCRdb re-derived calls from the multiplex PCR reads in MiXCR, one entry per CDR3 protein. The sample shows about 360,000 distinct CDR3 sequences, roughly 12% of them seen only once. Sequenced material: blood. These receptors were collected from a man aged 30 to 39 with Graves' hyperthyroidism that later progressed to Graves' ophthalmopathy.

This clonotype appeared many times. Here the CDR3 reads CASIPGEIYTEAFF. The CDR3 nucleotides read TGTGCCAGCATCCCCGGGGAAATTTACACTGAAGCTTTCTTT. The gene calls are TRBV28 and TRBJ1-1; D is uncertain. The CDR3 covers 14 residues. Germline V gene lookup returns CDR1 MDHEN and CDR2 SYDVKM. V was pared by 7 bases and J by 3 bases, with 15 bases between.

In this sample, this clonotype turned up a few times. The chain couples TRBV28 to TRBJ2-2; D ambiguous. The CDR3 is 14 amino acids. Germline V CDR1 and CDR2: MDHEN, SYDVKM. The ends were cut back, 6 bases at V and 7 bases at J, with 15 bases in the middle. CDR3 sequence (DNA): TGTGCCAGCAGCATAGAAATGAACGGCGGGGAGCTGTTTTTT. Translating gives CASSIEMNGGELFF. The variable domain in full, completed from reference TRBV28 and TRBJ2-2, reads DVKVTQSSRYLVKRTGEKVFLECVQDMDHENMFWYRQDPGLGLRLIYFSYDVKMKEKGDIPEGYSVSREKKERFSLILESASTNQTSMYLCASSIEMNGGELFFGEGSRLTVL.

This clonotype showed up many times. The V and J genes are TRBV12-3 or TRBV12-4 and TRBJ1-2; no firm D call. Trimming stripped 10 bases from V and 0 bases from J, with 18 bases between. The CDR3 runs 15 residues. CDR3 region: CAIFSLTVPNYGYTF. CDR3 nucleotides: TGTGCCATCTTCTCGCTAACGGTACCTAACTATGGCTACACCTTC.

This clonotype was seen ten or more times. CDR3 bases: TGTGCCAGCAGCTTAACGGGCGGGGGGTCCTACAATGAGCAGTTCTTC. Amino acids: CASSLTGGGSYNEQFF. V gene TRBV7-3 combines with J gene TRBJ2-1, with 8 bases matching TRBD2. Germline V CDR1 and CDR2: SGHTA, FQGTGA. CDR3 length equals 16 residues. Losses at the gene ends were 0 bases for V and 1 base for J; bases not matched to a gene: 2.

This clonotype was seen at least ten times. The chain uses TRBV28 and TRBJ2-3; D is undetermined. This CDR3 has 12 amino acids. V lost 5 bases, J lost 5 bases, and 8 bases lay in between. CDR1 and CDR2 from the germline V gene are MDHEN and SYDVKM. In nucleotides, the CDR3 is TGTGCCAGCAGTGATCCCGGAGATACGCAGTATTTT. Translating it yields CASSDPGDTQYF.

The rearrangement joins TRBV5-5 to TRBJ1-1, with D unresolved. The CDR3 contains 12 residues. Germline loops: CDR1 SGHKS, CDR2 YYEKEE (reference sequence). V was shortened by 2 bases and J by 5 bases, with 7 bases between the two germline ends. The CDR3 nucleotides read TGTGCCAGCAGCTTTAGCGTTACTGAAGCTTTCTTT. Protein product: CASSFSVTEAFF.

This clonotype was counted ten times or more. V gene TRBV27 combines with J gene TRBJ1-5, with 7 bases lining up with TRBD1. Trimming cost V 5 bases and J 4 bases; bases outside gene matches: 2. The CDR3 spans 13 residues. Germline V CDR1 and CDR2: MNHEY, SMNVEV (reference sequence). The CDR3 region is CASSKQGNQPQHF. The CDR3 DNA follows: TGTGCCAGCAGTAAACAGGGGAATCAGCCCCAGCATTTT.

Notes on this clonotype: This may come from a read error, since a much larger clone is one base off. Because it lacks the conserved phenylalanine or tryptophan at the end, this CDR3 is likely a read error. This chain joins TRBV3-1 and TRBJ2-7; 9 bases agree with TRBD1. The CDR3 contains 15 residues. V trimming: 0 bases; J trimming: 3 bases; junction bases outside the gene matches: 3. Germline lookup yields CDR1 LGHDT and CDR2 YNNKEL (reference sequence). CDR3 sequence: CASSQELTGGYEQYC. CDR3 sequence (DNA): TGTGCCAGCAGCCAAGAACTGACAGGGGGCTACGAGCAGTACTGC.

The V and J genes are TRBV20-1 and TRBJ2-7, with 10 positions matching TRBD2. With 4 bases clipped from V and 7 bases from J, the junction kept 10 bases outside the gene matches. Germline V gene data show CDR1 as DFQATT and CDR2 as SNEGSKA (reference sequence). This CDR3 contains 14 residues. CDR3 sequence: CSAKAGGPVEEQYF. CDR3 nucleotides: TGCAGTGCTAAAGCGGGGGGGCCCGTGGAGGAGCAGTACTTC.

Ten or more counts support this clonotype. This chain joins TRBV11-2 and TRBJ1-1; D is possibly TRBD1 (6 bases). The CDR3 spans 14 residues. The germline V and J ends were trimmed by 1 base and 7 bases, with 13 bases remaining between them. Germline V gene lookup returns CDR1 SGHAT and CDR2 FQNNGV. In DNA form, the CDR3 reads TGTGCCAGCAGCTTAGCGGCTGGGGGCCTTGAAGCTTTCTTT. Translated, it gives CASSLAAGGLEAFF.

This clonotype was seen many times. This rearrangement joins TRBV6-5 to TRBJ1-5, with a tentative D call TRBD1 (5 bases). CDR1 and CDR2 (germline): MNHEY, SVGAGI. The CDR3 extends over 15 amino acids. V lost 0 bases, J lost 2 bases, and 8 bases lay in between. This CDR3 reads CASSYSRAGNQPQHF. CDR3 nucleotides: TGTGCCAGCAGTTACTCCAGGGCCGGCAATCAGCCCCAGCATTTT.

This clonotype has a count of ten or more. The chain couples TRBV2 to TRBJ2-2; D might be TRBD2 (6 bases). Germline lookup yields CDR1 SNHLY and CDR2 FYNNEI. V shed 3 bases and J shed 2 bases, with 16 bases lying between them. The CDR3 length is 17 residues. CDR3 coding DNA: TGTGCCAGCAGTGATCTAGGTAGCGGCTATAACACCGGGGAGCTGTTTTTT. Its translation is CASSDLGSGYNTGELFF.

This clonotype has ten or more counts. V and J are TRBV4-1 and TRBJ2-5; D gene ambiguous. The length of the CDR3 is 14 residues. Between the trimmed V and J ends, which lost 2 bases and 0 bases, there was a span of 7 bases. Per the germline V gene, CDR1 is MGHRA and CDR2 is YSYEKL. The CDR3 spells CASSQRTDQETQYF. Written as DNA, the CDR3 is TGCGCCAGCAGCCAACGAACAGACCAAGAGACCCAGTACTTC.

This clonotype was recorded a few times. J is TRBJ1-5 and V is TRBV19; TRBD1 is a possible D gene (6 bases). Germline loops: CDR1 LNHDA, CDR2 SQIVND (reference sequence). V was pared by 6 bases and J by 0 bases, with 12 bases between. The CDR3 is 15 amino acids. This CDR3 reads CASRGDIYSNQPQHF. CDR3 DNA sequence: TGTGCCAGTAGGGGGGACATCTATAGCAATCAGCCCCAGCATTTT.

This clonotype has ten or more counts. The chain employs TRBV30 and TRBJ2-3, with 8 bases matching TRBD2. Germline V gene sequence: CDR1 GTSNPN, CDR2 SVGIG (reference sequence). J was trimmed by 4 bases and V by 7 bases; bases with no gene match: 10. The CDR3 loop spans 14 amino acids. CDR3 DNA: TGTGCCTTTGCTACCGGGGGGGCCTCAGATACGCAGTATTTT. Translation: CAFATGGASDTQYF.

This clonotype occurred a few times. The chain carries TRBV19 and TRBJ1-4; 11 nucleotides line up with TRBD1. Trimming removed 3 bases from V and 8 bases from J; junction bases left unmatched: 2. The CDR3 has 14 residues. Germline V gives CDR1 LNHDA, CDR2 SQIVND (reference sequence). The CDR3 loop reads CASSMDRGPEKLFF. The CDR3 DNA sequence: TGTGCCAGTAGTATGGACAGGGGGCCCGAAAAACTGTTTTTT.

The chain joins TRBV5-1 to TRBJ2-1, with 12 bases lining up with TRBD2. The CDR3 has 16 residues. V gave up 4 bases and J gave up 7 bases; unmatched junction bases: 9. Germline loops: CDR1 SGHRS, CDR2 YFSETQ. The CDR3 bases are TGCGCCAGCAGCCCTGAACTAGCGGGGGGTTGGAATGAGCAGTTCTTC. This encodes CASSPELAGGWNEQFF. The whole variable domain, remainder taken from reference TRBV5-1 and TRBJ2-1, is KAGVTQTPRYLIKTRGQQVTLSCSPISGHRSVSWYQQTPGQGLQFLFEYFSETQRNKGNFPGRFSGRQFSNSRSEMNVSTLELGDSALYLCASSPELAGGWNEQFFGPGTRLTVL.

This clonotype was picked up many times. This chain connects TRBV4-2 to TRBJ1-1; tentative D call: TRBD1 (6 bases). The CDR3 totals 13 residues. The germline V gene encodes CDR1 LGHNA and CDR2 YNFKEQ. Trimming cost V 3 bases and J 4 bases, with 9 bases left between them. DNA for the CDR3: TGTGCCAGCAGCCAGGGGGCAGGCACTGAAGCTTTCTTT. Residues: CASSQGAGTEAFF.

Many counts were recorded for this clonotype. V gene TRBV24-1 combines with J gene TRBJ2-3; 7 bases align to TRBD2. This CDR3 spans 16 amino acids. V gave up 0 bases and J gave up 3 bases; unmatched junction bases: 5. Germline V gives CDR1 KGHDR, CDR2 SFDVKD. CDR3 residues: CATSDLGAGETDTQYF. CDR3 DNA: TGTGCCACCAGTGATTTGGGCGCGGGGGAAACAGATACGCAGTATTTT.